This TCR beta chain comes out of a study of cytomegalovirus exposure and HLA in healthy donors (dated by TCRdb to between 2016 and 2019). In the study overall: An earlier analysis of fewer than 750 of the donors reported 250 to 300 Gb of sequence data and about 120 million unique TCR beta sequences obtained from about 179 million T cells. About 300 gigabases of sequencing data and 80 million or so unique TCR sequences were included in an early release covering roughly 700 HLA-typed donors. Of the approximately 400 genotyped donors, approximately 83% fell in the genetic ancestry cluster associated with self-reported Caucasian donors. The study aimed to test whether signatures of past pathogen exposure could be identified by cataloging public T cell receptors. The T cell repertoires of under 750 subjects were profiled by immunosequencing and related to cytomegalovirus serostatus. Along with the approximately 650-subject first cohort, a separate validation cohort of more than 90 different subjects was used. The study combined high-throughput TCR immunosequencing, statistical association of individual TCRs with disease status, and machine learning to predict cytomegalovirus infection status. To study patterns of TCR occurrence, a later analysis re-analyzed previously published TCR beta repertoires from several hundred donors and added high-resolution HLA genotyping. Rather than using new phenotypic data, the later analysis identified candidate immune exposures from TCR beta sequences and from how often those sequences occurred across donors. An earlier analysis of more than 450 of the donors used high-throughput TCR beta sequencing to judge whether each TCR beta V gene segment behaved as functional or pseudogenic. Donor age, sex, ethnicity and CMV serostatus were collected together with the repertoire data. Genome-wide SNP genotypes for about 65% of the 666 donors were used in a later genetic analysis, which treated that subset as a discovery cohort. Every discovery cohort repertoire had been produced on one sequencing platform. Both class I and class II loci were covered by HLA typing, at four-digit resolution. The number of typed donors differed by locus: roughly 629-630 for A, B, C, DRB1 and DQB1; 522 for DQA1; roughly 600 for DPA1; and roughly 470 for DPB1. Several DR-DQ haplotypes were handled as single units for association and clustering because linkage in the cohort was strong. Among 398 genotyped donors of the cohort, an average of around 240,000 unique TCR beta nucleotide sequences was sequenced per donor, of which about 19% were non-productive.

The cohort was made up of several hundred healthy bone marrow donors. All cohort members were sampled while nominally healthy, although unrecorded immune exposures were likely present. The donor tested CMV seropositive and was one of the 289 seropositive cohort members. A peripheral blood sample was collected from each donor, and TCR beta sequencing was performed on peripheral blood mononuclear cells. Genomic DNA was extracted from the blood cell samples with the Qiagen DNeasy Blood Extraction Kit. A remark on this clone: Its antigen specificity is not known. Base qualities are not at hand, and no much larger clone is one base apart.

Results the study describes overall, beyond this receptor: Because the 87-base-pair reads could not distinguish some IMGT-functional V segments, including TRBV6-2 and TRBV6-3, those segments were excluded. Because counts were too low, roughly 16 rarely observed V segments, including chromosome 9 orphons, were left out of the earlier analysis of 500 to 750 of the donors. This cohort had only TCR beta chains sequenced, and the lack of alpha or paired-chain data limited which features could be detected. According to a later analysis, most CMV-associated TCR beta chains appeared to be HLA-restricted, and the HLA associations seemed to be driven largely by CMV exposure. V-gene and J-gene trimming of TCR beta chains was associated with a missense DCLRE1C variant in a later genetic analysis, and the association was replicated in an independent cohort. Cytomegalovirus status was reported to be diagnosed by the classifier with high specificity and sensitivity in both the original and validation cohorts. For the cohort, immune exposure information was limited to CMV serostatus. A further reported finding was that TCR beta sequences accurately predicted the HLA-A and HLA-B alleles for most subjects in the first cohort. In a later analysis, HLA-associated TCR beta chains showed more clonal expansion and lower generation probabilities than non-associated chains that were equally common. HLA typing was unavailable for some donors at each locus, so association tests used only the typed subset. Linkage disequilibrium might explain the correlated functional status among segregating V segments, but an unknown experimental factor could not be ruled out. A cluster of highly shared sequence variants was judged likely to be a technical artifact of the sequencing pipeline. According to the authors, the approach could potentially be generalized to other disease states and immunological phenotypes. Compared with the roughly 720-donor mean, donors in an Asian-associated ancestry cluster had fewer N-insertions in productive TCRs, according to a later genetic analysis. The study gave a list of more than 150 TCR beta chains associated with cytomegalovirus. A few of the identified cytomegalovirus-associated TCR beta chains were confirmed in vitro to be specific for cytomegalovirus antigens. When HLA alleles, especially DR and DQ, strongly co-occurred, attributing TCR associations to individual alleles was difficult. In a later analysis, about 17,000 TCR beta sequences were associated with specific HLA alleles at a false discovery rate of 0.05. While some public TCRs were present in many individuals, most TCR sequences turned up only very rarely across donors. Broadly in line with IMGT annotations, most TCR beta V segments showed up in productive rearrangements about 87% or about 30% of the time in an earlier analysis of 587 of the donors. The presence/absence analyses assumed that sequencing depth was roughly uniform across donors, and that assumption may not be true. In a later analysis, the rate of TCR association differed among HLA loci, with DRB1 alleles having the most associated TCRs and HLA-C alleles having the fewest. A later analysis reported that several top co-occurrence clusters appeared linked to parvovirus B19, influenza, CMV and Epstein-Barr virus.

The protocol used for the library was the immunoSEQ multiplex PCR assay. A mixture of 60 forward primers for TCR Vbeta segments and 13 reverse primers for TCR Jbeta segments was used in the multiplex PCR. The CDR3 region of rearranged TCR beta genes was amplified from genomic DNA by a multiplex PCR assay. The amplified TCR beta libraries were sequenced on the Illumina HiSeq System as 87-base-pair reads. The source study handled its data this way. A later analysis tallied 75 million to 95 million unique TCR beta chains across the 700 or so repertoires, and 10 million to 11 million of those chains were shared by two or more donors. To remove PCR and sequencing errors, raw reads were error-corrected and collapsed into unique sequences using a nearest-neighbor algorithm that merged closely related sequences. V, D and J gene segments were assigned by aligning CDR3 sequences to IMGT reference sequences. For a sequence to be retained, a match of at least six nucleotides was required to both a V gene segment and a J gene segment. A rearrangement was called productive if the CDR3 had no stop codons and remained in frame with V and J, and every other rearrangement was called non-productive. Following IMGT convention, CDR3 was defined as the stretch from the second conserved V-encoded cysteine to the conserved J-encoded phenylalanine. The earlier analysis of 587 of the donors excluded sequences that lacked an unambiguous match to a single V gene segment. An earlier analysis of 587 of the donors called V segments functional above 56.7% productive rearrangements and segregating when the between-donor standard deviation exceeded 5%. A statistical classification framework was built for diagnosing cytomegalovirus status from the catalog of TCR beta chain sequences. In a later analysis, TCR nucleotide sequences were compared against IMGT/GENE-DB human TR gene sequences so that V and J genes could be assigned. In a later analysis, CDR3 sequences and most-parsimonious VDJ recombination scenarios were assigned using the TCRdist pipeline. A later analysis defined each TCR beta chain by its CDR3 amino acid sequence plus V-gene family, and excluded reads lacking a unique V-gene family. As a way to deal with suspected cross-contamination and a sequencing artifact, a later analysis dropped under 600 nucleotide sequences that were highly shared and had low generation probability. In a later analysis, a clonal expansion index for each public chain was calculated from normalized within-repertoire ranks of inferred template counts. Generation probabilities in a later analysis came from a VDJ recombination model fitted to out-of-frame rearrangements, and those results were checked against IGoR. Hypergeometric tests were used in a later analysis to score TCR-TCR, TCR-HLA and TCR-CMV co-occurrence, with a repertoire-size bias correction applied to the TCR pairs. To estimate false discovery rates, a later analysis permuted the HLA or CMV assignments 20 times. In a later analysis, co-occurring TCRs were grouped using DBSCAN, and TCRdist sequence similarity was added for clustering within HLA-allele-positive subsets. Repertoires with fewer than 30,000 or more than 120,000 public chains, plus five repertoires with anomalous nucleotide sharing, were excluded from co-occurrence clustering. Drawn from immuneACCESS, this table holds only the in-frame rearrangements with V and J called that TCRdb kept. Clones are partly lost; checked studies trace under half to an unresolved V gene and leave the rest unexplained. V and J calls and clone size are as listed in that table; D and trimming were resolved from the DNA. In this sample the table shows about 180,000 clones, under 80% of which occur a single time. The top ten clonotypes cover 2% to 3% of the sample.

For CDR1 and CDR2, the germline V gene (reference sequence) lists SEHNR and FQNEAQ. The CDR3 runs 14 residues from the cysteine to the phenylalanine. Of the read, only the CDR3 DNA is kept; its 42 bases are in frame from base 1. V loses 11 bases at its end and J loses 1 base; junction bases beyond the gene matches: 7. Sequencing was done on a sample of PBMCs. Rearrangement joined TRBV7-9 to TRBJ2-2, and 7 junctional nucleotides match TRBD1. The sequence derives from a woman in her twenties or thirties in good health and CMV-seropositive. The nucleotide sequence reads TGTGCCGAGGGGGCCGTAGGGAACACCGGGGAGCTGTTTTTT. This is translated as CAEGAVGNTGELFF. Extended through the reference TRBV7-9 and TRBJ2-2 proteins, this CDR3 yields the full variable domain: DTGVSQNPRHKITKRGQNVTFRCDPISEHNRLYWYRQTLGQGPEFLTYFQNEAQLEKSRLLSDRFSAERPKGSFSTLEIQRTEQGDSAMYLCAEGAVGNTGELFFGEGSRLTVL.